This T cell receptor beta chain was captured in a study of T cell responses to AZD1222 COVID-19 vaccine. Sequencing used immunoSEQ multiplex PCR; TCRdb keeps in-frame clones, though not all of them. In the table there are 150,000 to 200,000 clones, about 90% of which are singletons. Study conclusions and caveats: Donor demographics were predominantly white British with a female majority; clonal diversity may be underestimated. Spike-specific TCRs gained breadth and depth after people received two AZD1222 doses. Across spike, vaccine-associated CD4 TCRs were found, dominant at 160-218 and 743-854.

For this clone: The antigen is not known. Other nucleotide sequences in the sample specify the same CDR3.

Germline CDR1 is SGHRS and CDR2 is YFSETQ. The CDR3 totals 11 residues. Between the trimmed V and J ends, which lost 2 bases and 6 bases, there was a span of 4 bases. The sample consisted of peripheral blood, taken 28 days after the second AZD1222 dose. The genes are TRBV5-1 and TRBJ2-3; D gene ambiguous. The receptor comes from an adult who received the AZD1222 COVID-19 vaccine. CDR3 in DNA: TGCGCCAGCAGCTTAGGGGATACGCAGTATTTT. It encodes CASSLGDTQYF. Complete variable domain (other parts from reference TRBV5-1 and TRBJ2-3): KAGVTQTPRYLIKTRGQQVTLSCSPISGHRSVSWYQQTPGQGLQFLFEYFSETQRNKGNFPGRFSGRQFSNSRSEMNVSTLELGDSALYLCASSLGDTQYFGPGTRLTVL.